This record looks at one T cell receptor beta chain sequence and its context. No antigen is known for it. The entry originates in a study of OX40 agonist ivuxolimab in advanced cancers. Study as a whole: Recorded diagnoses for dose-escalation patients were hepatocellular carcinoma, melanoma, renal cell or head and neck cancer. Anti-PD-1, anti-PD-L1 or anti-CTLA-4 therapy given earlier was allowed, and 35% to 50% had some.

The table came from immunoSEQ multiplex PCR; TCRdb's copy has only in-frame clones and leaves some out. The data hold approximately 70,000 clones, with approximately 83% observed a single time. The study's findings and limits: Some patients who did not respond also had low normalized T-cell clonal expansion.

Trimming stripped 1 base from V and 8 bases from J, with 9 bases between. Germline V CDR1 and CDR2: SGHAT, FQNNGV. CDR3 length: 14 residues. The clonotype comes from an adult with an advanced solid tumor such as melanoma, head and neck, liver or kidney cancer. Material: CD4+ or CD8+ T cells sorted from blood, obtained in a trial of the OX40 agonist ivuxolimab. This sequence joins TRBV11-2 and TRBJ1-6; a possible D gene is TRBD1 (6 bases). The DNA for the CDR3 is TGTGCCAGCAGCTTAGTTGGGGGCGATTCACCCCTCCACTTT. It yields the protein CASSLVGGDSPLHF.